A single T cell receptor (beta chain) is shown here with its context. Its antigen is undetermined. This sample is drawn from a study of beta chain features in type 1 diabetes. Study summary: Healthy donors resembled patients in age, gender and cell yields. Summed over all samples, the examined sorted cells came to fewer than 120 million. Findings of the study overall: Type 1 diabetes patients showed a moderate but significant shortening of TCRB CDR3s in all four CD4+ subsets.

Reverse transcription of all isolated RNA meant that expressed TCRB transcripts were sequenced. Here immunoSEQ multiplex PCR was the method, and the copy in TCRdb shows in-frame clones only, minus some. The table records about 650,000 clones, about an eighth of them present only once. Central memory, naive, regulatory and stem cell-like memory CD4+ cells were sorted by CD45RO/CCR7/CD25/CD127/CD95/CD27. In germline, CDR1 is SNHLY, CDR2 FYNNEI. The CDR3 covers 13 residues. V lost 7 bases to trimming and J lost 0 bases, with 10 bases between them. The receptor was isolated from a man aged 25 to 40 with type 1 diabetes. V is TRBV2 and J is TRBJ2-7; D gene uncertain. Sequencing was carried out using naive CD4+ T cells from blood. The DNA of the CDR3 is TGTGCCAGCAACCAGGTTAGCTCCTACGAGCAGTACTTC. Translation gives CASNQVSSYEQYF.